The present entry profiles one T cell receptor beta chain with its context. Germline V CDR1 and CDR2: SGHAT, FQNNGV. The ends were cut back, 5 bases at V and 2 bases at J, with 6 bases in the middle. The CDR3 has 13 residues. The protocol was immunoSEQ multiplex PCR, while the TCRdb copy is restricted to in-frame clones and leaves out a portion. This sample carries roughly 77,000 clones, more than 85% of them seen once, and the ten largest clones take about 5.2%. The data derive from a study of T cell responses to AZD1222 COVID-19 vaccine. The rearrangement joins TRBV11-2 to TRBJ2-2; no reliable D call. This material consisted of peripheral blood, taken on day 0 of AZD1222 vaccination. The sequence was collected from an adult in good health. This CDR3 reads CASSTLNTGELFF. CDR3 DNA sequence: TGTGCCAGCAGCACCCTCAACACCGGGGAGCTGTTTTTT.